This paragraph reports one T cell receptor (beta chain). The antigen is undetermined. The V gene end was trimmed by 3 bases and the J gene end by 4 bases; junction bases not matched to a gene: 5. Germline CDR1 is KGHSH and CDR2 is LQKENI. The CDR3 is 15 amino acids. Described time point: newly diagnosed GD, antithyroid drugs for less than 3 months. From PBMCs, RNA was extracted and then used to make the TCR library. These data belong to a study of regulatory T cells in long-lasting Graves disease. Study results and limitations: Fewer public clonotypes were shared by new patients (approximately 970) than by persistent patients (around 2,800).

According to the study, TCR beta libraries were built with iRepertoire HTBI primers and CDR3-region Arm-PCR. TCRdb called the multiplex PCR reads again in MiXCR, with one record for every CDR3 protein. There are 400,000 to 500,000 distinct CDR3 sequences in the sample; around 17% occur only once, and around 23% lies in the top ten. The data were also submitted as part of a second study, on T cells in Graves' hyperthyroidism and ophthalmopathy. That study adds: A median around 5.9 months before onset, the model predicted ophthalmopathy.

The sample in question was peripheral blood mononuclear cells (PBMCs), obtained at new diagnosis, from a patient treated with antithyroid drugs. This clonotype was sampled from a woman aged 18-29 years with Graves disease. The genes are TRBV18 and TRBJ1-2; 10 nucleotides align to TRBD1. CDR3 protein: CASSPPRQGAYGYTF. The CDR3 nucleotides read TGTGCCAGCTCACCCCCCCGACAGGGGGCCTATGGCTACACCTTC.